The entry that follows covers one TCR beta chain sequence. The time point: blood 4 weeks post-SBRT, at nephrectomy. Specified treatment: 15 Gy SBRT to primary tumor, nephrectomy 4 weeks later. The sample is drawn from a study of radiation and T cells in renal cell carcinoma. Germline V lookup: CDR1 MNHNY, CDR2 SVGAGI (reference sequence). The CDR3 length is 15 residues. V lost 2 bases and J 1 base, leaving 10 bases between the germline ends. This table comes from immunoSEQ multiplex PCR, and its TCRdb copy is limited to in-frame clones, with some not included. The sample holds 40,000 to 45,000 clones, roughly 82% seen once.

This specimen consisted of blood, obtained from a patient whose treatment included radiotherapy and nephrectomy. This TCR derives from an older woman with renal cell carcinoma. The chain has TRBV6-6 and TRBJ2-3; D remains ambiguous. CDR3 in DNA: TGTGCCAGCAGTTACGGCACTGCGGGCACAGATACGCAGTATTTT. It is translated as CASSYGTAGTDTQYF.